The source of this T cell receptor beta chain is a study of cytomegalovirus exposure and HLA in healthy donors. As for this clone: Its matching antigen is unknown.

13 Jbeta primers and 60 Vbeta primers were used for the PCR. The method was immunoSEQ multiplex PCR; TCRdb's version includes in-frame clones alone and lacks a portion of them. The sample holds 37,000 or so clones, about four fifths seen once. V trimming: 2 bases; J trimming: 1 base; junction bases outside the gene matches: 5. This CDR3 contains 15 residues. CDR1 and CDR2 from the germline V gene are MNHNS and SASEGT. Study-wide points: Later analysis suggested links between common viral pathogens and several top significant clusters. For presence/absence analyses, sequencing depth was assumed to be roughly uniform across donors.

The sequencing input was PBMCs. The sequence derives from a woman aged 40 to 50 in good health and CMV-seronegative. V usage is TRBV6-1 and J usage is TRBJ2-7; TRBD2 aligns across 7 bases. The CDR3 is CASSELASGSYEQYV. For the CDR3, the DNA is TGTGCCAGCAGTGAATTGGCTAGCGGATCCTACGAGCAGTACGTC.